Below, 26 T cell receptor beta chains from the same sample are listed, as sequenced in a study of cytomegalovirus exposure and HLA in healthy donors (dated by TCRdb to the late 2010s). The method behind the library was the immunoSEQ multiplex PCR assay. A mixture of 60 forward primers for TCR Vbeta segments and 13 reverse primers for TCR Jbeta segments was used in the multiplex PCR. TCRdb's version of the immuneACCESS table is confined to in-frame rearrangements and falls short of the full clone set. An unresolved V gene accounts for under half of the shortfall where checked; the remainder is of unknown origin. The sample table lists more than 70,000 clones, 70% to 85% of them with a count of one. Clones ranked in the top ten supply approximately 5.3% of the sample. Sequencing was performed on PBMCs. The receptors stem from a man aged 25-45 years in good health and CMV-seropositive.

The J gene is TRBJ1-1, the V gene TRBV5-4; no clear D gene. Germline V gene lookup returns CDR1 SGHNT and CDR2 YYREEE (reference sequence). This CDR3 has 13 residues. V lost 1 base and J 2 bases, leaving 6 bases between the germline ends. The CDR3 reads CASSLNTNTEAFF. DNA for the CDR3: TGTGCCAGCAGCTTGAACACCAACACTGAAGCTTTCTTT.

The chain uses TRBV2 and TRBJ2-3; weak D call: TRBD1 (6 bases). The CDR3 contains 14 residues. V lost 5 bases, J lost 2 bases, and 11 bases lay in between. CDR1 is SNHLY, CDR2 FYNNEI, per germline. CDR3 DNA: TGTGCCAGCAGTTCCTGGACAGACACAGATACGCAGTATTTT. This codes for CASSSWTDTDTQYF. The complete variable domain, with remaining parts taken from reference TRBV2 and TRBJ2-3, reads EPEVTQTPSHQVTQMGQEVILRCVPISNHLYFYWYRQILGQKVEFLVSFYNNEISEKSEIFDDQFSVERPDGSNFTLKIRSTKLEDSAMYFCASSSWTDTDTQYFGPGTRLTVL.

The DNA for the CDR3 is TGTGCCAGCAGCTCCGCGTCGGGGGAGGGAGATACGCAGTATTTT. The encoded protein is CASSSASGEGDTQYF. V gene TRBV7-8 combines with J gene TRBJ2-3; 7 bases line up with TRBD2. The CDR3 contains 15 residues. V was clipped by 4 bases and J by 5 bases; unmatched bases: 9. Germline CDR1 reads SGHVS; CDR2 reads FQNEAQ. The full variable domain, in which reference TRBV7-8 and TRBJ2-3 provide the parts outside the CDR3, is GAGVSQSPRYKVAKRGQDVALRCDPISGHVSLFWYQQALGQGPEFLTYFQNEAQLDKSGLPSDRFFAERPEGSVSTLKIQRTQQEDSAVYLCASSSASGEGDTQYFGPGTRLTVL.

This sequence joins TRBV5-3 and TRBJ1-2, with 7 bases identical to TRBD1. TRBV5-3 is reported as an ORF; its role is uncertain. CDR3 length: 13 amino acids. J gave up 7 bases and V 5 bases, and 8 bases lay outside the gene matches. Written as DNA, the CDR3 is TGTGCCAGAAGACCCGGGACAGTGGCTGGCTACACCTTC. The encoded protein is CARRPGTVAGYTF.

The chain couples TRBV27 to TRBJ1-6, with D possibly being TRBD1 (5 bases). V lost 5 bases to trimming and J lost 9 bases, with 23 bases between them. CDR1 is MNHEY, CDR2 SMNVEV, per germline (reference sequence). CDR3 length: 17 residues. This chain's CDR3 is CASSPWQGQAHSSPLHF. Written as DNA, the CDR3 is TGTGCCAGCAGTCCCTGGCAGGGTCAAGCCCACAGTTCACCCCTCCACTTT.

Only a few counts were recorded for this clone. This chain links TRBV28 with TRBJ1-2; 7 bases match TRBD1. Germline V gene data show CDR1 as MDHEN and CDR2 as SYDVKM. After removal of 2 bases from V and 5 bases from J, the junction contained 8 bases not matched to a gene. The CDR3 is 15 amino acids. As DNA, the CDR3 is TGTGCCAGCAGTTTAGGAGACAGGGCGGGTTATGGCTACACCTTC. Residues: CASSLGDRAGYGYTF.

V and J are TRBV7-8 and TRBJ1-3, with TRBD1 as a possible D gene (5 bases). Trimming removed 1 base from V and 4 bases from J, with 8 bases in between. This CDR3 comprises 14 residues. CDR1 and CDR2 (germline): SGHVS, FQNEAQ. CDR3 DNA sequence: TGTGCCAGCAGCTTAGGACAGAGAGGAAACACCATATATTTT. It specifies CASSLGQRGNTIYF.

This clone was detected only a few times. The V call is TRBV25-1, the J call TRBJ2-7, with a weak D call TRBD1 (5 bases). The V gene lost 10 bases and the J gene lost 2 bases, with 15 bases spanning the gap. This CDR3 is 13 amino acids long. Germline values: CDR1 MGHDK, CDR2 SYGVNS. The CDR3 bases are TGTGCCACCTCGGCAGGGAAAACCTACGAGCAGTACTTC. Translating gives CATSAGKTYEQYF.

This clone was picked up one time. This sequence joins TRBV5-4 and TRBJ1-2, with unresolved D. Germline lookup yields CDR1 SGHNT and CDR2 YYREEE (reference sequence). The ends were cut back, 6 bases at V and 4 bases at J, with 13 bases in the middle. This CDR3 contains 13 residues. The CDR3 sequence is CASTGRPGYGYTF. In DNA, the CDR3 is TGTGCCAGCACAGGCAGGCCCGGCTATGGCTACACCTTC.

This clone was counted once. This chain joins TRBV30 and TRBJ1-5; 7 nucleotides agree with TRBD1. The length of the CDR3 is 14 residues. The trim removed 1 base at V and 7 bases at J, leaving 7 bases unmatched. Germline V gene data show CDR1 as GTSNPN and CDR2 as SVGIG (reference sequence). The CDR3 here is CAWSDHVGGQPQHF. Written as DNA, the CDR3 is TGTGCCTGGAGTGACCATGTAGGGGGCCAGCCCCAGCATTTT.

The chain links TRBV5-1 to TRBJ1-2; 9 nucleotides agree with TRBD1. The V gene's germline CDR1 is SGHRS and CDR2 YFSETQ. CDR3 size: 12 residues. Unmatched junction bases numbered 8, after V lost 4 bases and J lost 13 bases. The DNA for the CDR3 is TGCGCCAGCAGCCCGGGACAGGGATCGACCACCTTC. Protein sequence: CASSPGQGSTTF.

The V and J genes are TRBV4-1 and TRBJ2-3; D gene ambiguous. The CDR3 runs 14 residues. CDR1 is MGHRA and CDR2 is YSYEKL in the germline V gene. V dropped 0 bases and J dropped 8 bases, with 12 bases sitting between them. CDR3 DNA sequence: TGCGCCAGCAGCCAAGATATGGGCAAAGGTACGCAGTATTTT. It specifies CASSQDMGKGTQYF.

This chain uses TRBV4-2 with TRBJ2-7; 8 bases align to TRBD1. The CDR3 spans 13 residues. After removal of 5 bases from V and 6 bases from J, the junction contained 6 bases not matched to a gene. CDR1 LGHNA and CDR2 YNFKEQ come from the germline V gene. The CDR3 region has the DNA TGTGCCAGCAGCTTTGGACAGGGAGGCGAGCAGTACGTC. It codes for CASSFGQGGEQYV.

The CDR3 DNA sequence: TGTGCCAGCAGCGATCTACGACAGGGCGGGAATGAGCAGTTCTTC. Its protein is CASSDLRQGGNEQFF. V usage is TRBV4-2 and J usage is TRBJ2-1; 7 bases match TRBD1. This CDR3 spans 15 amino acids. With 5 bases clipped from V and 7 bases from J, the junction kept 11 bases outside the gene matches. Germline V CDR1 and CDR2: LGHNA, YNFKEQ.

The chain uses TRBV27 and TRBJ2-7; TRBD2 agrees at 10 bases. Germline V CDR1 and CDR2: MNHEY, SMNVEV (reference sequence). CDR3 length equals 19 residues. V was clipped by 2 bases and J by 4 bases; unmatched bases: 17. In DNA form, the CDR3 reads TGTGCCAGCAGTTTACGCCTAACCCTTGGACTAGCGGAGAGTTACGAGCAGTACTTC. Protein sequence: CASSLRLTLGLAESYEQYF.

This clone was detected a few times. The chain is built from TRBV6-6 and TRBJ2-5, with TRBD1 matching 7 bases. Germline CDR1 reads MNHNY; CDR2 reads SVGAGI (reference sequence). The CDR3 loop spans 14 amino acids. V trimming: 2 bases; J trimming: 4 bases; junction bases outside the gene matches: 4. In nucleotides, the CDR3 is TGTGCCAGCAGTTACAACCACAGGGGAGAGACCCAGTACTTC. This codes for CASSYNHRGETQYF.

The chain joins TRBV6-1 to TRBJ1-1; D is possibly TRBD1 (5 bases). Germline-derived CDR1 and CDR2 are MNHNS and SASEGT. With 10 bases removed from V and 3 bases from J, the gap between germline ends came to 21 bases. The CDR3 is 15 residues long. The DNA of the CDR3 is TGTGCCACGAAGCAGGGTAATTTAGGTCACACTGAAGCTTTCTTT. It encodes CATKQGNLGHTEAFF.

This chain uses TRBV5-1 with TRBJ2-7; TRBD2 is a possible D gene (6 bases). From germline, CDR1 is SGHRS and CDR2 YFSETQ. CDR3 size: 14 residues. V was clipped by 0 bases and J by 1 base, with 8 bases between them. The CDR3, as DNA: TGCGCCAGCAGCTTGGGTAGCGGATCCTACGAGCAGTACTTC. This translates into CASSLGSGSYEQYF.

Only a few counts were recorded for this clone. The chain combines TRBV5-1 with TRBJ1-1; TRBD1 matches at 7 bases. Per the germline V gene, CDR1 is SGHRS and CDR2 is YFSETQ. V lost 3 bases to trimming and J lost 2 bases; unmatched junction nucleotides: 16. This CDR3 spans 18 amino acids. The CDR3 reads CASSSGPGQIIINTEAFF. The CDR3 region has the DNA TGCGCCAGCAGCTCTGGACCGGGACAGATAATTATAAACACTGAAGCTTTCTTT.

This clone was counted a single time. The gene calls are TRBV9 and TRBJ2-5; the match to TRBD2 covers 11 bases. V gave up 1 base and J gave up 5 bases; unmatched junction bases: 7. Germline loops: CDR1 SGDLS, CDR2 YYNGEE. The CDR3 runs 16 residues. CDR3 DNA sequence: TGTGCCAGCAGCGTATCAACTAGCGGGGGTAGGGAGACCCAGTACTTC. Translating gives CASSVSTSGGRETQYF. The full variable domain, with the rest looked up from reference TRBV9 and TRBJ2-5, is DSGVTQTPKHLITATGQRVTLRCSPRSGDLSVYWYQQSLDQGLQFLIQYYNGEERAKGNILERFSAQQFPDLHSELNLSSLELGDSALYFCASSVSTSGGRETQYFGPGTRLLVL.

In its sample, this clone was seen a few times. This chain connects TRBV18 to TRBJ1-1; D is perhaps TRBD1 (5 bases). Trimming removed 6 bases at V and 6 bases at J, with 11 bases between. The CDR3 is 12 residues long. CDR1 and CDR2 (germline): KGHSH, LQKENI. As DNA, the CDR3 is TGTGCCAGCTCCCCCGGAGGGGCTGAAGCTTTCTTT. Protein product: CASSPGGAEAFF.

The chain recombines TRBV11-2 with TRBJ2-1; 9 bases agree with TRBD1. The ends lost 5 bases at V and 0 bases at J; junction bases unmatched: 2. The germline CDR1 and CDR2 sequences are SGHAT and FQNNGV. CDR3 length equals 15 residues. CDR3: CASSRGQGSYNEQFF. As DNA, the CDR3 is TGTGCCAGCAGCAGGGGACAGGGCTCCTACAATGAGCAGTTCTTC.

The V gene is TRBV2, the J gene TRBJ2-2; TRBD1 matches 9 bases. This CDR3 is built from 16 residues. The trim removed 7 bases at V and 3 bases at J, leaving 9 bases unmatched. Germline CDR1 SNHLY, CDR2 FYNNEI. The CDR3 here is CASTVQGAFDTGELFF. In nucleotides, the CDR3 is TGTGCCAGCACGGTACAGGGGGCGTTCGACACCGGGGAGCTGTTTTTT. The entire variable domain, with the rest obtained from reference TRBV2 and TRBJ2-2, is as follows: EPEVTQTPSHQVTQMGQEVILRCVPISNHLYFYWYRQILGQKVEFLVSFYNNEISEKSEIFDDQFSVERPDGSNFTLKIRSTKLEDSAMYFCASTVQGAFDTGELFFGEGSRLTVL.

This clone showed up just once. The gene calls are TRBV4-3 and TRBJ1-2; D might be TRBD1 (5 bases). The germline gives CDR1 LGHNA, CDR2 YSLEER. Trimming took 1 base from V and 2 from J, leaving 8 bases between them. The CDR3 has 14 amino acids. The CDR3 sequence is CASSQADRNYGYTF. CDR3 DNA: TGCGCCAGCAGCCAAGCAGACAGAAACTATGGCTACACCTTC.

The V call is TRBV9, the J call TRBJ1-2; D not certain. The CDR3 is 13 residues long. The V gene lost 0 bases and the J gene lost 4 bases, with 7 bases spanning the gap. Per the germline V gene, CDR1 is SGDLS and CDR2 is YYNGEE. CDR3 protein: CASSVGLPYGYTF. The CDR3 DNA reads as TGTGCCAGCAGCGTAGGACTGCCCTATGGCTACACCTTC.

The gene calls are TRBV7-9 and TRBJ2-5, with D possibly matching TRBD2 (5 bases). Trimming pared 5 bases from V and 1 base from J, leaving 14 bases between. Germline V gives CDR1 SEHNR, CDR2 FQNEAQ (reference sequence). The CDR3 runs 15 residues. CDR3 region: CASSLGLASQETQYF. CDR3 DNA sequence: TGTGCCAGCAGCCTAGGACTGGCGTCCCAAGAGACCCAGTACTTC.